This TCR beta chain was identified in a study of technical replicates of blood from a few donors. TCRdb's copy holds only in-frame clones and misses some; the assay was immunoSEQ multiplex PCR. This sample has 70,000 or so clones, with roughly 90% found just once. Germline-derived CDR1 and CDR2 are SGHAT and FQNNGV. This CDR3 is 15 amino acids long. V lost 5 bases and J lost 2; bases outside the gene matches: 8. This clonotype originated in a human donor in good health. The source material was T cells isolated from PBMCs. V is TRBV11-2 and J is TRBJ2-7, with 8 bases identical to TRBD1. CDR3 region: CASSTPLDRAYEQYF. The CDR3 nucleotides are TGTGCCAGCAGCACACCCTTGGACAGGGCCTACGAGCAGTACTTC.